Listed below are T cell receptor beta chains from one sample, sequenced in a study of T-cell memory formation after mild COVID-19. MiXCR was run by TCRdb on the 5' RACE reads, yielding one entry per CDR3 protein. Of about 240,000 distinct CDR3 sequences in the sample, 7.5% to 10% were seen once. Material: PBMCs or a T cell subset sorted from them (not recorded which). The source is a man between 18 and 29 years old who had mild COVID-19 (a few samples of this study predate the infection). Cell type and time point are not known. CDR3s include the opening cysteine and the closing phenylalanine or tryptophan. Fields, in order: J gene, clone size, V gene, D gene, CDR3 DNA, CDR3 protein. A D gene is named only where the DNA matches it firmly. A row's size may be missing; if present it is once, few, many or a size class.

TRBJ1-2 | NA | TRBV7-2 | NA | TGTGCCAGCAGAGGGGGAATGGGGGTTGGCTATGGCTACACCTTC | CASRGGMGVGYGYTF
TRBJ2-6 | many | TRBV6-5 | NA | TGTGCCAGCAGTTACTCCGGCTCTGGGGCCAACGTCCTGACTTTC | CASSYSGSGANVLTF
TRBJ1-6 | few | TRBV20-1 | NA | TGCAGTGCTCCCGACCGGAGCTCCTATAATTCACCCCTCCACTTT | CSAPDRSSYNSPLHF
TRBJ1-2 | NA | TRBV12-3/TRBV12-4 | TRBD1 | TGTGCCAGCAGTCTTCCGGACAGGGCAGGCTACACCTTC | CASSLPDRAGYTF
TRBJ2-3 | NA | TRBV6-5 | TRBD2 | TGTGCCAGCAGCTTGGGACTAGCGGGGGGGATGGGGAATACGCAGTATTTT | CASSLGLAGGMGNTQYF
TRBJ2-1 | few | TRBV5-4 | NA | TGTGCCAGCAGTTCTGCCTCCGACGATGAGCAGTTCTTC | CASSSASDDEQFF
TRBJ1-1 | NA | TRBV5-1 | NA | TGCGCCAGCAGCTTAGAAGCCGCATTGAACACTGAAGCTTTCTTT | CASSLEAALNTEAFF
TRBJ2-1 | few | TRBV5-6 | NA | TGTGCCAGCAGCGCGGGACTTTTCAATGAGCAGTTCTTC | CASSAGLFNEQFF
TRBJ2-2 | few | TRBV5-1 | TRBD2 | TGCGCCAGCAGCTTGACTAGCGGGGGAACCGGGGAGCTGTTTTTT | CASSLTSGGTGELFF
TRBJ2-5 | NA | TRBV5-4 | NA | TGTGCCAGCTCCCCCAGGCAGGGGCACCAAGAGACCCAGTACTTC | CASSPRQGHQETQYF
TRBJ2-5 | NA | TRBV14 | NA | TGTGCCAGCAGCCAAGACCTCCAGACCCAGTACTTC | CASSQDLQTQYF
TRBJ1-6 | few | TRBV27 | NA | TGTGCCAGCAGTTTAATCGGGACGGGAAATTCACCCCTCCACTTT | CASSLIGTGNSPLHF
TRBJ2-3 | NA | TRBV20-1 | TRBD2 | TGCAGTGCTGGAAGGGGAGATAGCGGGGGAGGCACAGATACGCAGTATTTT | CSAGRGDSGGGTDTQYF
TRBJ1-5 | many | TRBV6-5 | NA | TGTGCCAGCAGTTACCGGTATAGCAATCAGCCCCAGCATTTT | CASSYRYSNQPQHF
TRBJ1-4 | NA | TRBV29-1 | TRBD1 | TGCAGCGTTGCACCGGGACAGGCGACTGGTGAAAAACTGTTTTTT | CSVAPGQATGEKLFF
TRBJ1-2 | NA | TRBV4-3 | NA | TGCGCCAGCAGCCAGACGTCGGGCTATGGCTACACCTTC | CASSQTSGYGYTF
TRBJ2-3 | NA | TRBV20-1 | NA | TGCAGTGCTAGACACCCCGGGGGAGATACGCAGTATTTT | CSARHPGGDTQYF
TRBJ1-5 | few | TRBV6-1 | NA | TGTGCCAGCAGTGAGAACCCTAGGGGGGGACAGCCCCAGCATTTT | CASSENPRGGQPQHF
TRBJ2-3 | few | TRBV10-1 | NA | TGCGCCAGCAGTGAGTCCGGACAGCTAGACACAGATACGCAGTATTTT | CASSESGQLDTDTQYF
TRBJ1-3 | NA | TRBV15 | NA | TGTGCCACCAGCAGAGATTTGCACTCTGGAAACACCATATATTTT | CATSRDLHSGNTIYF
TRBJ1-5 | few | TRBV6-6 | NA | TGTGCCAGCAGTACGGACGGGATTGCGCCCCAGCATTTT | CASSTDGIAPQHF
TRBJ1-2 | NA | TRBV12-3/TRBV12-4 | TRBD1 | TGTGCCAGCAGTTATGGGACAGGGGGCTCCACTGGCTACACCTTC | CASSYGTGGSTGYTF
TRBJ1-1 | few | TRBV28 | TRBD1 | TGTGCCAGCAGCTCGAACAGGGGGCGAAGCACTGAAGCTTTCTTT | CASSSNRGRSTEAFF
TRBJ2-5 | few | TRBV28 | TRBD1 | TGTGCCAGCAGGCTCTCGACAGGGGGGGGAGAGACCCAGTACTTC | CASRLSTGGGETQYF
TRBJ2-1 | NA | TRBV15 | NA | TGTGCCACCAGCAGAGATCATGAGCAGTTCTTC | CATSRDHEQFF
TRBJ2-7 | NA | TRBV6-5 | NA | TGTGCCAGCAGCACTACCTCTTACTACGAGCAGTACTTC | CASSTTSYYEQYF
TRBJ2-3 | few | TRBV4-3 | NA | TGCGCCAGCAGCCAACTAGCTAAGACGAGTGATACGCAGTATTTT | CASSQLAKTSDTQYF
TRBJ2-1 | few | TRBV3-1 | NA | TGTGCCAGCAGCCAAAGGGGCACTGAGCAGTTCTTC | CASSQRGTEQFF
TRBJ2-5 | NA | TRBV15 | NA | TGTGCCACCAGCAGAGATAAAATTCAAGAGACCCAGTACTTC | CATSRDKIQETQYF
TRBJ2-7 | NA | TRBV20-1 | TRBD2 | TGCAGTGCTAGCCGCGGGGGAGGGAAATACGAGCAGTACTTC | CSASRGGGKYEQYF
TRBJ1-4 | NA | TRBV12-3/TRBV12-4 | NA | TGTGCCAGGGGGGGAGAGAAACTGTTTTTT | CARGGEKLFF
TRBJ1-5 | NA | TRBV5-1 | TRBD1 | TGCGCCAGCAGCTTGGGCGACAGGGAAGATCAGCCCCAGCATTTT | CASSLGDREDQPQHF
TRBJ2-5 | NA | TRBV6-1 | TRBD2 | TGTGCCAGCGGACTAGGTGTGCAAGAGACCCAGTACTTC | CASGLGVQETQYF
TRBJ2-2 | NA | TRBV20-1 | NA | TGCAGTGCTAGAATTTTCTCCGGGGAGCTGTTTTTT | CSARIFSGELFF
TRBJ1-1 | few | TRBV3-1 | NA | TGTGCCAGCAGCCAAGATCGGGCTACCTGGGGAACTGAAGCTTTCTTT | CASSQDRATWGTEAFF
TRBJ2-3 | NA | TRBV28 | NA | TGTGCCCACGGGCGCACAGATACGCAGTATTTT | CAHGRTDTQYF
TRBJ2-2 | few | TRBV2 | TRBD1 | TGTGCCAGCATACGGGACAGGGAAAACACCGGGGAGCTGTTTTTT | CASIRDRENTGELFF
TRBJ1-1 | NA | TRBV19 | NA | TGTGCCAGTAAGGGGCCTGAAGCTTTCTTT | CASKGPEAFF
TRBJ1-6 | few | TRBV5-1 | NA | TGCGCCAGCAGCTTGGTGGCAGAGGGCAATTCACCCCTCCACTTT | CASSLVAEGNSPLHF
TRBJ2-3 | few | TRBV7-2 | NA | TGTGCCAGCAGCAGAAGCGGGCTTAGCACAGATACGCAGTATTTT | CASSRSGLSTDTQYF
TRBJ1-1 | few | TRBV7-9 | NA | TGTGCCAGCAGCACCGAGGCCAGGACAGATAAGAACACTGAAGCTTTCTTT | CASSTEARTDKNTEAFF
TRBJ1-4 | NA | TRBV6-5 | NA | TGTGCCAGCAGGACCCGGGGGTGGGATGAAAAACTGTTTTTT | CASRTRGWDEKLFF